This T cell receptor beta chain was profiled in a study of blood T cells in healthy people across ages. Primers used in a second PCR of about 7 to 12 cycles were a sample-barcoded 5' primer and a J-beta primer mix. Via MiXCR, TCRdb re-called the 5' RACE reads, giving one row per CDR3 protein. The table shows over 1.5 million distinct CDR3 sequences, with 49% occurring only once. The CDR3 covers 13 residues. CDR1 is DFQATT and CDR2 is SNEGSKA in the germline V gene (reference sequence). Trimming shortened V by 4 bases and J by 11 bases, and 20 bases separated the two germline ends. With regard to this clonotype: Its specificity is not known.

Overall study findings and caveats: Long-lived donors exceeded aged donors in naive CD4+ cells and diversity.

The origin of this receptor is a woman aged 35 to 49 in good health. The chain links TRBV20-1 to TRBJ2-5; possible D gene TRBD1, 6 bases. Sequencing used blood. DNA of the CDR3: TGCAGTGCTAAACGACAGGTTGTCAATGAGCAGTACTTC. Translation gives CSAKRQVVNEQYF.